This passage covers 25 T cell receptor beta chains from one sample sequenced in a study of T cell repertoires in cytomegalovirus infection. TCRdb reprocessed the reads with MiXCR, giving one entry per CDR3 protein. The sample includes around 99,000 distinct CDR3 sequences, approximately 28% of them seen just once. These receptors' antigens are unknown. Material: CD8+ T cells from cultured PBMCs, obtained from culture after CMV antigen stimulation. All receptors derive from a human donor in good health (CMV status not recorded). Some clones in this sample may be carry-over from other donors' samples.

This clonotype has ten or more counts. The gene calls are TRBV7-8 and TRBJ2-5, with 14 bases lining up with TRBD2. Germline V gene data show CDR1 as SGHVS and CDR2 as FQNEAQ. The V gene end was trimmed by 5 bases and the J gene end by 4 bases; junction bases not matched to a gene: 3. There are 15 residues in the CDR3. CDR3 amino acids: CASSRGLAGGETQYF. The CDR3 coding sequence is TGTGCCAGCAGCCGCGGACTAGCGGGGGGAGAGACCCAGTACTTC.

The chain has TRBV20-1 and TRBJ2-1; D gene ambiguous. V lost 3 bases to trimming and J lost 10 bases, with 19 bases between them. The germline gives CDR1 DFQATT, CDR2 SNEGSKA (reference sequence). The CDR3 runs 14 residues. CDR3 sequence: CSAREPELGYEQFF. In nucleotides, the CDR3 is TGCAGTGCTAGGGAACCAGAGCTCGGGTACGAGCAGTTCTTC.

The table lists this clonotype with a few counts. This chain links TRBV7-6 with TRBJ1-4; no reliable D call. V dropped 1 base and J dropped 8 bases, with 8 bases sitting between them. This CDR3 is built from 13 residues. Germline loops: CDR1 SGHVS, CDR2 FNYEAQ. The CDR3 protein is CASSLGVGEKLFF. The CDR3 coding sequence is TGTGCCAGCAGCTTAGGTGTAGGCGAAAAACTGTTTTTT. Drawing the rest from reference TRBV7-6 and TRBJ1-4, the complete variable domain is GAGVSQSPRYKVTKRGQDVALRCDPISGHVSLYWYRQALGQGPEFLTYFNYEAQQDKSGLPNDRFSAERPEGSISTLTIQRTEQRDSAMYRCASSLGVGEKLFFGSGTQLSVL.

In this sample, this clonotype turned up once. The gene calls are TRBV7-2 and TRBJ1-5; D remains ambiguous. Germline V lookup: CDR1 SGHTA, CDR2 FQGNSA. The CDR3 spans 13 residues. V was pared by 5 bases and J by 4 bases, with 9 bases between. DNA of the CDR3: TGTGCCAGCAGCCCCATGGGGAATCAGCCCCAGCATTTT. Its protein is CASSPMGNQPQHF.

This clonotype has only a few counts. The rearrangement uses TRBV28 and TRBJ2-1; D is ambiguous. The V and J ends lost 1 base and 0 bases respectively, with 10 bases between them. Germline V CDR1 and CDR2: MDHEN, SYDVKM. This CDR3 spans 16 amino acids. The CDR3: CASSLSSLSSYNEQFF. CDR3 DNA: TGTGCCAGCAGTTTATCAAGCCTTAGCTCCTACAATGAGCAGTTCTTC.

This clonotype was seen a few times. The DNA of the CDR3 is TGTGCCAGCAGTTTTACCCCGGGACTAGCGGGGGGGAGTACGCAGTATTTT. Residues: CASSFTPGLAGGSTQYF. J is TRBJ2-3 and V is TRBV7-3; 16 bases are a match to TRBD2. V shed 6 bases and J 8 bases; nucleotides not matched to a gene: 11. This CDR3 has 17 residues. Germline lookup yields CDR1 SGHTA and CDR2 FQGTGA.

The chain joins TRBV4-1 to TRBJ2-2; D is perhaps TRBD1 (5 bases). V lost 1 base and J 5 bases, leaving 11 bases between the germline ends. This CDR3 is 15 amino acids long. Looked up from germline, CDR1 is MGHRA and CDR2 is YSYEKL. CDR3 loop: CASSQAAGWTGELFF. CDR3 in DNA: TGCGCCAGCAGCCAAGCGGCAGGGTGGACCGGGGAGCTGTTTTTT.

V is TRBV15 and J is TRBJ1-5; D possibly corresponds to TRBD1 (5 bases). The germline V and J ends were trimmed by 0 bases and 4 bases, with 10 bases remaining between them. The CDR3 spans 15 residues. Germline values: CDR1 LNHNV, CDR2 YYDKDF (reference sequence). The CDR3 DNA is TGTGCCACCAGCAGAGATGGGCCAGGGAATCAGCCCCAGCATTTT. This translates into CATSRDGPGNQPQHF.

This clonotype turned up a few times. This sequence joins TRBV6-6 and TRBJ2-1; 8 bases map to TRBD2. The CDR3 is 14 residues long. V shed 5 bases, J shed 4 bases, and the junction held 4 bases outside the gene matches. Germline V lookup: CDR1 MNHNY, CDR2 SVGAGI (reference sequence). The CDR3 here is CASSLGGVYNEQFF. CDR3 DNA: TGTGCCAGCAGTCTCGGGGGGGTGTACAATGAGCAGTTCTTC.

CDR3 in DNA: TGTGCCAGCAGCTTAGCACCTAGACAGGTTCTTTCCTACGAGCAGTACTTC. Translating it yields CASSLAPRQVLSYEQYF. The chain uses TRBV7-6 and TRBJ2-7; tentatively, D is TRBD1 (6 bases). There are 17 residues in the CDR3. Germline values: CDR1 SGHVS, CDR2 FNYEAQ. V was shortened by 0 bases and J by 1 base, with 16 bases between the two germline ends.

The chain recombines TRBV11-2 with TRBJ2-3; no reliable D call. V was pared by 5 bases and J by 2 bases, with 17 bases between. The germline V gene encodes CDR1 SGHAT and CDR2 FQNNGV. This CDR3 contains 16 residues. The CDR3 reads CASSTMAFSFTDTQYF. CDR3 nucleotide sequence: TGTGCCAGCAGCACCATGGCGTTTAGCTTCACAGATACGCAGTATTTT.

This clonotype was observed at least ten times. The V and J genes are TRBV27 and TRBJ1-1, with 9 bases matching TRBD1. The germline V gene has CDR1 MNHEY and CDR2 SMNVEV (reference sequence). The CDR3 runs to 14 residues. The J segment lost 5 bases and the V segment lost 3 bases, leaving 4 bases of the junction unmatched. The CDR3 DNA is TGTGCCAGCAGTTTGGACAGGGGTTATACTGAAGCTTTCTTT. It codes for CASSLDRGYTEAFF.

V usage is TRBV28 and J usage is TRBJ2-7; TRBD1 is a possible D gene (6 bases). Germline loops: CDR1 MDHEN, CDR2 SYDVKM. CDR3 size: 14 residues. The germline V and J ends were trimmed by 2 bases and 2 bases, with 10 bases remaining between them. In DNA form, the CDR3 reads TGTGCCAGCAGTTTACGACAGGAAGCCTACGAGCAGTACTTC. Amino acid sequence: CASSLRQEAYEQYF.

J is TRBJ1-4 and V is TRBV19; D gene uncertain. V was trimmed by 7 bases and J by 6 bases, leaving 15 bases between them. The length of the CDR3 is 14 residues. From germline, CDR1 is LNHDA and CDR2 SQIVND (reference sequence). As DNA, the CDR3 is TGTGCCAGTACGCTACTTACGGCTGATGAAAAACTGTTTTTT. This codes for CASTLLTADEKLFF.

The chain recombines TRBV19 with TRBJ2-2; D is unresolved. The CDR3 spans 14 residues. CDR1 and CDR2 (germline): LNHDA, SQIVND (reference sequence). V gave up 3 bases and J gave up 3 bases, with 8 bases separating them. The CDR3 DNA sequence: TGTGCCAGTAGTATCTACAGAGACACCGGGGAGCTGTTTTTT. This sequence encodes CASSIYRDTGELFF.

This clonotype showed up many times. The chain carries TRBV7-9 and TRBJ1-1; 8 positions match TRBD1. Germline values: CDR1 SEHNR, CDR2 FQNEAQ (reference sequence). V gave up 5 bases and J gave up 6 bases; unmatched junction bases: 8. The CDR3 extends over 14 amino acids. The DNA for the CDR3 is TGTGCCAGCAGCCAAGACAGGGGAACGGCTGAAGCTTTCTTT. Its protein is CASSQDRGTAEAFF. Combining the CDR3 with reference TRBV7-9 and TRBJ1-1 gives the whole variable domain DTGVSQNPRHKITKRGQNVTFRCDPISEHNRLYWYRQTLGQGPEFLTYFQNEAQLEKSRLLSDRFSAERPKGSFSTLEIQRTEQGDSAMYLCASSQDRGTAEAFFGQGTRLTVV.

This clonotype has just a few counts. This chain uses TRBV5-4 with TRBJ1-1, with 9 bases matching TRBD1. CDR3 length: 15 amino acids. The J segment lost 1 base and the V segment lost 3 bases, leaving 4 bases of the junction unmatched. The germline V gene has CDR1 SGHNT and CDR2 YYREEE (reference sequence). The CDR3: CASSWEGQGNTEAFF. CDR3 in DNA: TGTGCCAGCAGCTGGGAGGGACAGGGGAACACTGAAGCTTTCTTT.

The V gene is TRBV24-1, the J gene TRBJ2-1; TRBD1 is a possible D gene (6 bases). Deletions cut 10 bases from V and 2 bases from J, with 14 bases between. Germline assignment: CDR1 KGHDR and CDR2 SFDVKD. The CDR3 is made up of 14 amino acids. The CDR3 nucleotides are TGTGCCACAGGGGATGGGGGCACCTACAATGAGCAGTTCTTC. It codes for CATGDGGTYNEQFF.

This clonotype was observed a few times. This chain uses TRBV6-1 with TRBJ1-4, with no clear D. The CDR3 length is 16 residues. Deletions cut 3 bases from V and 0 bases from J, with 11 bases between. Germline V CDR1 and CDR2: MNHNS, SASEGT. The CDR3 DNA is TGTGCCAGCAGTGATGGCGGGTTTACAACTAATGAAAAACTGTTTTTT. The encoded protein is CASSDGGFTTNEKLFF.

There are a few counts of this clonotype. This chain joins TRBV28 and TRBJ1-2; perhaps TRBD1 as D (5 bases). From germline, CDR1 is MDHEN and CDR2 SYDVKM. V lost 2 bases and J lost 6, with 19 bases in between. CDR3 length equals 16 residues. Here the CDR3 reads CASSLGRQGGIHGYTF. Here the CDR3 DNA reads TGTGCCAGCAGTTTAGGAAGGCAGGGTGGAATCCATGGCTACACCTTC.

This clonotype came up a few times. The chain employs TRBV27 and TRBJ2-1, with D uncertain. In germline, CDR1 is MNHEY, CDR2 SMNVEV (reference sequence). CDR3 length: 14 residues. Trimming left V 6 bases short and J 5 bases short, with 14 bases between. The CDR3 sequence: CASSRLEDNNEQFF. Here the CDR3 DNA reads TGTGCCAGCAGCCGATTGGAAGACAACAATGAGCAGTTCTTC.

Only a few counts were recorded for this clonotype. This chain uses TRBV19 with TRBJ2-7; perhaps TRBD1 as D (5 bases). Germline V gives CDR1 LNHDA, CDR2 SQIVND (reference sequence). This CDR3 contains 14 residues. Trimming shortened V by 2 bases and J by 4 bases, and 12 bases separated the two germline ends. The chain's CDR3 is CASSIQGRPYEQYF. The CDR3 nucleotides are TGTGCCAGTAGTATACAGGGCAGACCTTACGAGCAGTACTTC. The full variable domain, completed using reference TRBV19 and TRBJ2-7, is DGGITQSPKYLFRKEGQNVTLSCEQNLNHDAMYWYRQDPGQGLRLIYYSQIVNDFQKGDIAEGYSVSREKKESFPLTVTSAQKNPTAFYLCASSIQGRPYEQYFGPGTRLTVT.

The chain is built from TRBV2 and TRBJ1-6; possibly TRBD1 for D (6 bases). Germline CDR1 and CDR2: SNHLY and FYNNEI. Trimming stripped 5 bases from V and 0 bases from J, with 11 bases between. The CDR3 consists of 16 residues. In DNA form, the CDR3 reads TGTGCCAGCAGTCGGACAGAGAGCTCCTATAATTCACCCCTCCACTTT. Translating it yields CASSRTESSYNSPLHF.

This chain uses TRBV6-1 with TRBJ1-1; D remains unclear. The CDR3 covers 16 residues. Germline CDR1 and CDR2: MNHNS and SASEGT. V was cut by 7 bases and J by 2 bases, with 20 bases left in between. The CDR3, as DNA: TGTGCCAGCATCGGGGAAGGGATCATTTTCAACACTGAAGCTTTCTTT. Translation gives CASIGEGIIFNTEAFF.

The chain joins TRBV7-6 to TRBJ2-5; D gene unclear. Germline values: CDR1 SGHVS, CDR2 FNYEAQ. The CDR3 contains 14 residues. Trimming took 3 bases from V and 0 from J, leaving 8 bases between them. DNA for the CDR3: TGTGCCAGCAGCTTCCCCGGCCACCAAGAGACCCAGTACTTC. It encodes CASSFPGHQETQYF.